The clone carrying this TCR beta chain was seen repeatedly, ten times or more. Its antigen is not known. TCRdb ran MiXCR on the RT-PCR reads and lists one entry per CDR3 protein. The top ten hold around 12% of the sample, which has about 160,000 distinct CDR3 sequences, 11% seen once. This specimen comes from a study of response to subunit inactivated influenza vaccine. Whole-study findings and limits: The study's authors posited that every seasonal influenza vaccination enlists few new T cells.

Trimming took 0 bases from V and 6 from J; bases not matched to a gene: 9. The germline gives CDR1 SGHVS, CDR2 FQNEAQ. The CDR3 loop spans 16 amino acids. The chain links TRBV7-8 to TRBJ2-3, with 7 bases aligning to TRBD2. The clonotype originates from a man between 45 and 60 years old who received an inactivated influenza vaccine. Sequenced material: non-naive T cells sorted from PBMCs, taken 40 to 50 days after vaccination. The chain's CDR3 is CASSLASGAGLDTQYF. CDR3 in DNA: TGTGCCAGCAGCTTAGCGAGTGGAGCGGGGTTGGATACGCAGTATTTT.